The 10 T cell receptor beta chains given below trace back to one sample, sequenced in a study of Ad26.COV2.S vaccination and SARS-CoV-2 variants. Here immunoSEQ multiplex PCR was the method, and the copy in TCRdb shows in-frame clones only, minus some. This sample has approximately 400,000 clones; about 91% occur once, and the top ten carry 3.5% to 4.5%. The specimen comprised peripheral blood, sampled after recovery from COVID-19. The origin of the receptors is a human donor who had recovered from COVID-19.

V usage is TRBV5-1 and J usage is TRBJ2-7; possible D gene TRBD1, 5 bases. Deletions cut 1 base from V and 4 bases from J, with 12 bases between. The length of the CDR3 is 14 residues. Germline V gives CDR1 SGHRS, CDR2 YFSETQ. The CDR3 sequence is CASSLSAGLYEQYF. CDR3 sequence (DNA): TGCGCCAGCAGCTTGTCGGCAGGGCTATACGAGCAGTACTTC.

The chain's CDR3 is CASSEVGGAYNEQFF. CDR3 DNA sequence: TGTGCCAGCAGTGAAGTTGGCGGGGCATACAATGAGCAGTTCTTC. The rearrangement joins TRBV25-1 to TRBJ2-1; TRBD2 is a possible D gene (6 bases). The CDR3 is made up of 15 amino acids. Germline V CDR1 and CDR2: MGHDK, SYGVNS. V was shortened by 2 bases and J by 4 bases, with 12 bases between the two germline ends.

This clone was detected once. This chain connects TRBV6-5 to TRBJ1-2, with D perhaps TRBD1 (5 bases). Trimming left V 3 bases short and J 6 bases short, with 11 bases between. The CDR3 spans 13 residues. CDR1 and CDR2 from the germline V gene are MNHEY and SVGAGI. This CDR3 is CASSYFGGDGYTF. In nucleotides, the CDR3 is TGTGCCAGCAGTTATTTCGGGGGAGATGGCTACACCTTC.

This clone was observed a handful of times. For the CDR3, the DNA is TGCGCCAGCAGCCAAGATGCGGGGTTGATTGCTGGAAACACCATATATTTT. Encoded protein: CASSQDAGLIAGNTIYF. The chain employs TRBV4-3 and TRBJ1-3; no firm D call. The CDR3 covers 17 residues. V gave up 0 bases and J gave up 2 bases, with 14 bases separating them. Germline V gene lookup returns CDR1 LGHNA and CDR2 YSLEER.

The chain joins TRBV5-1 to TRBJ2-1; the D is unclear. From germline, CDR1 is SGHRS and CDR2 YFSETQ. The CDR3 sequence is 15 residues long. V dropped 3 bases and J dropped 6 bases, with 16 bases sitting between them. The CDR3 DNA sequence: TGCGCCAGCAGCTACGCTAGGGTCGGCATCAATGAGCAGTTCTTC. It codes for CASSYARVGINEQFF.

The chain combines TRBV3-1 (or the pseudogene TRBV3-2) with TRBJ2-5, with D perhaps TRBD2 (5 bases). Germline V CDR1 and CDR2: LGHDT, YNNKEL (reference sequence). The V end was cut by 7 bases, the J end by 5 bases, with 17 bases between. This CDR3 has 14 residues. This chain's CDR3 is CASTLSTGYETQYF. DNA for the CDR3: TGTGCCAGCACCCTATCAACGGGGTACGAGACCCAGTACTTC.

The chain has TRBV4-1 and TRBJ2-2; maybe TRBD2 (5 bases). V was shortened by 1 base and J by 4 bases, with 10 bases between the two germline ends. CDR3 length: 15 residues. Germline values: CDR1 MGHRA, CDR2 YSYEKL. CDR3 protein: CASSQVDFLTGELFF. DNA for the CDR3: TGCGCCAGCAGCCAAGTGGACTTTCTCACCGGGGAGCTGTTTTTT.

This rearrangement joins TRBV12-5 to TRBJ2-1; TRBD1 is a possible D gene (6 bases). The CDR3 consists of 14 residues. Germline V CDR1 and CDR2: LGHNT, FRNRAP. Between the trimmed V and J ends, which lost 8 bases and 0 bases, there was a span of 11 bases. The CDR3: CASLQGSSYNEQFF. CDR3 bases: TGTGCTAGTTTACAGGGAAGCTCCTACAATGAGCAGTTCTTC.

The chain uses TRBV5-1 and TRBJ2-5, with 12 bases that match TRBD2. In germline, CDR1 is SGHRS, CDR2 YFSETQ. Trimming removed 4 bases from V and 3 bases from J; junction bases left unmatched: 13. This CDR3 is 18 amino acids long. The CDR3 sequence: CASSPRGSLAGGEETQYF. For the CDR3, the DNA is TGCGCCAGCAGCCCAAGGGGCAGTCTAGCGGGGGGGGAAGAGACCCAGTACTTC.

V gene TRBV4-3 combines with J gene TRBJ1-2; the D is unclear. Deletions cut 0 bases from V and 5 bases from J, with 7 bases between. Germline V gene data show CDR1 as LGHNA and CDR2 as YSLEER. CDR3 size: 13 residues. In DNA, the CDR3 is TGCGCCAGCAGCCAAGATAACGTATATGGCTACACCTTC. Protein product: CASSQDNVYGYTF.